This T cell receptor beta chain was identified during a study of cytomegalovirus exposure and HLA in healthy donors. Study background: The 120 validation repertoires, a later analysis reported, used the same platform as the approximately 670 first-cohort repertoires.

Profiling relied on immunoSEQ multiplex PCR, and the TCRdb table lists in-frame clones only, not all of them. Of approximately 180,000 clones listed, 86% were seen once; the top ten hold approximately 1.5%. With regard to this clone: Its cognate antigen is unknown.

The CDR3 is 18 amino acids. Trimming left V 10 bases short and J 0 bases short, with 22 bases between. The germline gives CDR1 LNHDA, CDR2 SQIVND (reference sequence). Study-level points and caveats: Investigators reported 150 to 200 TCR beta chains as tied to cytomegalovirus. A subsequent analysis found that TCR clusters from the first cohort also tended to co-occur in the 130 or so validation repertoires, with 90% to 95% of cluster scores above 0.

Input material: PBMCs. The V call is TRBV19, the J call TRBJ2-6; possible D gene TRBD1, 6 bases. The sequence was obtained from a woman under 30 in good health and CMV-seronegative. The CDR3 reads CATGYRVSILSGANVLTF. CDR3 nucleotide sequence: TGTGCCACCGGTTACAGGGTCAGTATCCTCTCTGGGGCCAACGTCCTGACTTTC. The whole variable domain, remainder taken from reference TRBV19 and TRBJ2-6, is DGGITQSPKYLFRKEGQNVTLSCEQNLNHDAMYWYRQDPGQGLRLIYYSQIVNDFQKGDIAEGYSVSREKKESFPLTVTSAQKNPTAFYLCATGYRVSILSGANVLTFGAGSRLTVL.